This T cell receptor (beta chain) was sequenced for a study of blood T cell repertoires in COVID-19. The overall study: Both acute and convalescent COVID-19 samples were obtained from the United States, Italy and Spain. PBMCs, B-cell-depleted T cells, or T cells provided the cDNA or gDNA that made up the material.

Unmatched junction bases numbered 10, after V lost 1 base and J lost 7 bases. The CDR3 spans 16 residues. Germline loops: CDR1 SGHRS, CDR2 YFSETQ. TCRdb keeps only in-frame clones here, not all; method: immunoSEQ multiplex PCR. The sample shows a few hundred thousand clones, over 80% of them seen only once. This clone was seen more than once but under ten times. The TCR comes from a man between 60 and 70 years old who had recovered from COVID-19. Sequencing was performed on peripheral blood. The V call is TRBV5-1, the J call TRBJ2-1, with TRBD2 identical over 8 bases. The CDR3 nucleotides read TGCGCCAGCAGCTTGATTGCGGGAGGAGGCGGTAATGAGCAGTTCTTC. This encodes CASSLIAGGGGNEQFF. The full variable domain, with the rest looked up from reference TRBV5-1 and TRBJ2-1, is KAGVTQTPRYLIKTRGQQVTLSCSPISGHRSVSWYQQTPGQGLQFLFEYFSETQRNKGNFPGRFSGRQFSNSRSEMNVSTLELGDSALYLCASSLIAGGGGNEQFFGPGTRLTVL.